Listed below are T cell receptor beta chains from one sample, sequenced in a study of T cells after somatic rescue of genetic block. Libraries were prepared by immunoSEQ multiplex PCR; TCRdb keeps only in-frame clonotypes and omits some of them. The table lists tens of thousands of clones, 90% to 95% of them singletons. Sequenced: peripheral blood mononuclear cells (PBMCs). Every receptor here comes from a man aged 35 to 55. Each CDR3 is given with its conserved first and last residue. Each record gives: V gene, D gene, clone size, J gene, CDR3 DNA, CDR3 protein. A D gene is named only where the DNA matches it firmly. The size of a clone is reported for some rows only, either as once, few or many, or as a class for expanded clones.

V: TRBV5-8
D: TRBD2
size: -
J: TRBJ2-1
DNA: TGTGCCAGCAGCCCGACGACTAGCGGGAGGGCCCATGAGCAGTTCTTC
CDR3: CASSPTTSGRAHEQFF

V: TRBV11-2
D: -
size: -
J: TRBJ2-5
DNA: TGTGCCAGCAGCCCTTCCGGGACCGTGGGAAAAGAGACCCAGTACTTC
CDR3: CASSPSGTVGKETQYF

V: TRBV30
D: -
size: -
J: TRBJ1-1
DNA: TGTGCCCGTAAGGGGGGAAACACTGAAGCTTTCTTT
CDR3: CARKGGNTEAFF

V: TRBV4-1
D: -
size: -
J: TRBJ2-5
DNA: TGCGCCAGCAGCCAACTACAGGGAAAAGAGACCCAGTACTTC
CDR3: CASSQLQGKETQYF

V: TRBV7-2
D: -
size: -
J: TRBJ1-5
DNA: TGTGCCAGCAGCCCAGGACAGCTGGACGGCAATCAGCCCCAGCATTTT
CDR3: CASSPGQLDGNQPQHF

V: TRBV4-2
D: -
size: -
J: TRBJ2-7
DNA: TGTGCCAGCAGCCAAGGGCTTGTAGCGGAAATTTACGAGCAGTACTTC
CDR3: CASSQGLVAEIYEQYF

V: TRBV4-1
D: -
size: -
J: TRBJ2-4
DNA: TGCGCCAGCAGCCACCCCTGGGGACCGCGTCGTAACATTCAGTACTTC
CDR3: CASSHPWGPRRNIQYF

V: TRBV6-5
D: -
size: -
J: TRBJ2-1
DNA: TGTGCCAGCAGGCAAGGTAGCGCTGAGCAGTTCTTC
CDR3: CASRQGSAEQFF

V: TRBV20-1
D: -
size: -
J: TRBJ1-2
DNA: TGCAGTGCTAGGTTCAGCCGGGGCTACACCTTC
CDR3: CSARFSRGYTF

V: TRBV6-1
D: TRBD1
size: -
J: TRBJ1-5
DNA: TGTGCCAGCAGCTTACAGGGGGGTCAGCCCCAGCATTTT
CDR3: CASSLQGGQPQHF

V: TRBV19
D: -
size: -
J: TRBJ1-2
DNA: TGTGCCACTGGACAGTACGGCTATGGCTACACCTTC
CDR3: CATGQYGYGYTF

V: TRBV7-2
D: TRBD1
size: -
J: TRBJ1-2
DNA: TGTGCCAGCAGCTTAGAGGTGTTCGCGACAGGGAGTTATGGCTACACCTTC
CDR3: CASSLEVFATGSYGYTF

V: TRBV29-1
D: TRBD1
size: -
J: TRBJ2-7
DNA: TGCAGCGTTGCCCGGACAGGGCGGTACGAGCAGTACTTC
CDR3: CSVARTGRYEQYF

V: TRBV10-3
D: -
size: -
J: TRBJ1-2
DNA: TGTGCCATCAGTGACAGGGGCTATGGCTACACCTTC
CDR3: CAISDRGYGYTF

V: TRBV19
D: -
size: -
J: TRBJ1-5
DNA: TGTGCCAGTATCTCTCTGGACGGGATCAATCAGCCCCAGCATTTT
CDR3: CASISLDGINQPQHF

V: TRBV5-1
D: -
size: -
J: TRBJ2-2
DNA: TGCGCCAGCAGCGACGGGATCACGAACACCGGGGAGCTGTTTTTT
CDR3: CASSDGITNTGELFF

V: TRBV4-3
D: TRBD2
size: -
J: TRBJ2-4
DNA: TGCGCCAGCAGCCAAGATACTAGCGGGAGGGCCTCGGCCTTC
CDR3: CASSQDTSGRASAF

V: TRBV19
D: -
size: -
J: TRBJ2-7
DNA: TGTGCCAGTAGTGCCCGGGACACCTACGAGCAGTACTTC
CDR3: CASSARDTYEQYF

V: TRBV5-1
D: -
size: -
J: TRBJ2-3
DNA: TGCGCCAGCAGCCTAAGACAGAGCACAGATACGCAGTATTTT
CDR3: CASSLRQSTDTQYF

V: TRBV7-9
D: TRBD1
size: -
J: TRBJ1-1
DNA: TGTGCCAGCAGCTTAGCATTGGGTGGACAGGGGGCCGCTTTCTTT
CDR3: CASSLALGGQGAAFF

V: TRBV4-1
D: TRBD2
size: once
J: TRBJ2-5
DNA: TGCGCCAGCAGCCCAGGTGGCGGGAGGGCCCGGACCCAGTACTTC
CDR3: CASSPGGGRARTQYF

V: TRBV6-5
D: -
size: -
J: TRBJ2-2
DNA: TGTGCCAGCAGTTACTCAATGGGGGAGAACACCGGGGAGCTGTTTTTT
CDR3: CASSYSMGENTGELFF

V: TRBV28
D: TRBD2
size: -
J: TRBJ2-7
DNA: TGTGCCAGCAGCGGACTAGCCGGCGAGCAGTACTTC
CDR3: CASSGLAGEQYF

V: TRBV7-2
D: TRBD2
size: -
J: TRBJ2-1
DNA: TGTGCCAGCAGCTTGTCGGCGGGAGGGGTCAATGAGCAGTTCTTC
CDR3: CASSLSAGGVNEQFF

V: TRBV4-2
D: -
size: -
J: TRBJ1-5
DNA: TGTGCCAGCAGCCAATTATCAGGGAGACAGCCCCAGCATTTT
CDR3: CASSQLSGRQPQHF

V: TRBV7-2
D: -
size: -
J: TRBJ2-7
DNA: TGTGCCAGCAGCAAAGGGAACTACGAGCAGTACTTC
CDR3: CASSKGNYEQYF